This entry lists 31 T cell receptor beta chains sequenced from one sample in a study of T cells in Graves' hyperthyroidism and ophthalmopathy. TCR beta CDR3 regions were amplified from RNA. HTBI primers were employed in a first-round RT-PCR of the TCR CDR3. Via MiXCR, TCRdb re-called the multiplex PCR reads, giving one row per CDR3 protein. The table includes roughly 93,000 distinct CDR3 sequences, roughly 37% detected once. Input material: peripheral blood or thyroid tissue (not recorded which). These receptors were obtained from a young woman with Graves' hyperthyroidism.

The chain recombines TRBV10-3 with TRBJ1-1; TRBD1 might be the D (5 bases). With 8 bases removed from V and 1 base from J, the gap between germline ends came to 14 bases. The CDR3 is 14 amino acids. Germline-derived CDR1 and CDR2 are ENHRY and SYGVKD. This CDR3 reads CAIQASRANTEAFF. Here the CDR3 DNA reads TGTGCCATCCAAGCTAGCAGGGCGAACACTGAAGCTTTCTTT.

This clonotype was observed at least ten times. Here the CDR3 DNA reads TGCAGTGCTTTAGCGGGCCCCACAGATACGCAGTATTTT. Amino acid sequence: CSALAGPTDTQYF. The rearrangement joins TRBV20-1 to TRBJ2-3, with 7 bases fitting TRBD2. This CDR3 is built from 13 residues. Trimming removed 5 bases from V and 2 bases from J; junction bases left unmatched: 4. CDR1 DFQATT and CDR2 SNEGSKA come from the germline V gene (reference sequence).

The chain employs TRBV7-9 and TRBJ2-5; 12 bases line up with TRBD2. Losses at the gene ends were 4 bases for V and 1 base for J; bases not matched to a gene: 1. Germline V gene data show CDR1 as SEHNR and CDR2 as FQNEAQ (reference sequence). The CDR3 is 15 amino acids. The CDR3: CASSWTSGTQETQYF. In DNA form, the CDR3 reads TGTGCCAGCAGCTGGACTAGCGGGACCCAAGAGACCCAGTACTTC.

In this sample, this clonotype turned up a few times. The chain links TRBV6-5 to TRBJ2-3; D perhaps matches TRBD1 (5 bases). Germline values: CDR1 MNHEY, CDR2 SVGAGI. The V gene lost 5 bases and the J gene lost 4 bases, with 19 bases spanning the gap. The CDR3 length is 16 residues. DNA for the CDR3: TGTGCCAGCAGTCCAATAGCTGGAAGGGGCCCAGATACGCAGTATTTT. Amino acid sequence: CASSPIAGRGPDTQYF.

This clonotype was found many times. The rearrangement uses TRBV12-3 or TRBV12-4 and TRBJ1-5; D is unresolved. The CDR3 loop spans 13 amino acids. V was shortened by 8 bases and J by 4 bases, with 12 bases between the two germline ends. CDR3 sequence: CASLGQANQPQHF. CDR3 in DNA: TGTGCCAGCTTAGGGCAGGCGAATCAGCCCCAGCATTTT.

This clonotype was seen at least ten times. The rearrangement uses TRBV20-1 and TRBJ2-2; D uncertain. V was pared by 1 base and J by 0 bases, with 6 bases between. This CDR3 has 14 amino acids. The germline gives CDR1 DFQATT, CDR2 SNEGSKA (reference sequence). The CDR3 DNA reads as TGCAGTGCTAGAGTAAGGACGAACACCGGGGAGCTGTTTTTT. Translating it yields CSARVRTNTGELFF.

This chain uses TRBV10-3 with TRBJ2-7, with D perhaps matching TRBD2 (6 bases). V dropped 4 bases and J dropped 2 bases, with 12 bases sitting between them. In germline, CDR1 is ENHRY, CDR2 SYGVKD. CDR3 length: 14 residues. CDR3 protein: CAISGGAGTYEQYF. CDR3 sequence (DNA): TGTGCCATCAGTGGCGGGGCCGGCACCTACGAGCAGTACTTC.

This clonotype showed up many times. The chain combines TRBV13 with TRBJ1-2, with D possibly being TRBD1 (5 bases). This CDR3 spans 14 amino acids. Looked up from germline, CDR1 is PRHDT and CDR2 is FYEKMQ (reference sequence). Trimming took 6 bases from V and 2 from J, leaving 13 bases between them. This CDR3 is CASSILRGNYGYTF. In DNA form, the CDR3 reads TGTGCCAGCAGTATTCTGAGGGGAAACTATGGCTACACCTTC.

This clonotype was found many times. The CDR3 DNA is TGTGCCAGCAGGAAAGGGGGGAACACTGAAGCTTTCTTT. It translates to CASRKGGNTEAFF. This chain connects TRBV2 to TRBJ1-1; D may be TRBD1 (6 bases). V was shortened by 6 bases and J by 1 base, with 9 bases between the two germline ends. The CDR3 consists of 13 residues. Germline V gene sequence: CDR1 SNHLY, CDR2 FYNNEI. Full variable domain (remainder filled in from reference TRBV2 and TRBJ1-1): EPEVTQTPSHQVTQMGQEVILRCVPISNHLYFYWYRQILGQKVEFLVSFYNNEISEKSEIFDDQFSVERPDGSNFTLKIRSTKLEDSAMYFCASRKGGNTEAFFGQGTRLTVV.

Of note for this clonotype: One junction end does not reproduce the germline sequence, and a read error may be involved. The chain links TRBV28 to TRBJ2-5; a possible D gene is TRBD1 (5 bases). The CDR3 covers 13 residues. Germline-derived CDR1 and CDR2 are MDHEN and SYDVKM. The CDR3 protein is CAGRLLGRETQYF. The CDR3 DNA reads as TGTGCCGGCAGGCTACTGGGGCGAGAGACCCAGTACTTC.

This clonotype was recorded at least ten times. The rearrangement joins TRBV5-1 to TRBJ2-7; possible D gene TRBD1, 7 bases. This CDR3 comprises 14 residues. The germline gives CDR1 SGHRS, CDR2 YFSETQ. V shed 1 base and J shed 6 bases, with 14 bases lying between them. CDR3 sequence (DNA): TGCGCCAGCAGCTTGATAGGGCAGGGGGGCGAGCAGTACTTC. This gives the protein CASSLIGQGGEQYF.

This clonotype was counted ten times or more. The chain uses TRBV28 and TRBJ1-2; D uncertain. The germline V and J ends were trimmed by 6 bases and 4 bases, with 3 bases remaining between them. Germline CDR1 and CDR2: MDHEN and SYDVKM. This CDR3 spans 10 amino acids. CDR3 region: CASSRYGYTF. The CDR3 DNA is TGTGCCAGCAGCCGCTATGGCTACACCTTC.

In its sample, this clonotype was seen many times. This chain uses TRBV7-9 with TRBJ1-4; weak D call: TRBD1 (5 bases). The germline gives CDR1 SEHNR, CDR2 FQNEAQ (reference sequence). Trimming stripped 4 bases from V and 7 bases from J, with 10 bases between. The CDR3 is 13 amino acids. CDR3 protein: CASSYMDTEKLFF. DNA for the CDR3: TGTGCCAGCAGCTATATGGACACTGAAAAACTGTTTTTT.

The CDR3: CASNAPFAQGNQPQHF. Here the CDR3 DNA reads TGTGCCAGCAATGCTCCGTTTGCACAGGGCAATCAGCCCCAGCATTTT. The gene calls are TRBV6-4 and TRBJ1-5; D is possibly TRBD1 (5 bases). The CDR3 runs to 16 residues. Germline loops: CDR1 MRHNA, CDR2 SNTAGT. Trimming pared 7 bases from V and 2 bases from J, leaving 18 bases between.

In this sample, this clonotype is medium-sized. The chain employs TRBV7-9 and TRBJ1-5; D remains unclear. V was clipped by 2 bases and J by 4 bases, with 3 bases between them. Germline V gives CDR1 SEHNR, CDR2 FQNEAQ (reference sequence). The CDR3 is made up of 12 amino acids. Here the CDR3 reads CASSLLNQPQHF. In nucleotides, the CDR3 is TGTGCCAGCAGCTTATTGAATCAGCCCCAGCATTTT.

This clonotype was picked up many times. The chain employs TRBV7-8 and TRBJ1-4; the D gene is possibly TRBD1 (6 bases). This CDR3 region has 18 residues. With 3 bases removed from V and 3 bases from J, the gap between germline ends came to 20 bases. Germline lookup yields CDR1 SGHVS and CDR2 FQNEAQ. The CDR3 sequence: CASSFRDTGVVANEKLFF. In nucleotides, the CDR3 is TGTGCCAGCAGCTTCCGGGACACAGGAGTTGTAGCTAATGAAAAACTGTTTTTT.

About this clonotype itself: A much larger clone lies a single base off, so this may be a read error. The chain combines TRBV9 with TRBJ2-5; D not certain. CDR3 length equals 13 residues. Germline V gives CDR1 SGDLS, CDR2 YYNGEE. V lost 4 bases to trimming and J lost 5 bases, with 12 bases between them. CDR3 DNA: TGTGCCAGCAGCTTCTTCCCGCCGGAGACCCAGTACTTC. Its translation: CASSFFPPETQYF.

The gene calls are TRBV10-1 and TRBJ2-5, with D perhaps matching TRBD1 or TRBD2 (6 bases each). Germline-derived CDR1 and CDR2 are WNHNN and SYGVQD (reference sequence). The CDR3 is made up of 13 amino acids. V was pared by 0 bases and J by 11 bases, with 13 bases between. The CDR3 spells CASSESIRGTQYF. CDR3 bases: TGCGCCAGCAGTGAGTCTATAAGGGGGACTCAGTACTTC.

Ten or more counts support this clonotype. The V call is TRBV7-9, the J call TRBJ2-2; no clear D. V lost 8 bases and J 6 bases, leaving 4 bases between the germline ends. Germline CDR1 is SEHNR and CDR2 is FQNEAQ (reference sequence). The length of the CDR3 is 10 residues. CDR3 protein: CASWAGELFF. CDR3 nucleotide sequence: TGTGCCAGCTGGGCCGGGGAGCTGTTTTTT.

This clonotype appeared a single time. The chain recombines TRBV20-1 with TRBJ1-5, with D uncertain. The CDR3 totals 14 residues. CDR1 is DFQATT and CDR2 is SNEGSKA in the germline V gene (reference sequence). Trimming shortened V by 0 bases and J by 3 bases, and 9 bases separated the two germline ends. The DNA for the CDR3 is TGCAGTGCTAGAGACACAGTTCTCAATCAGCCCCAGCATTTT. Residues: CSARDTVLNQPQHF.

In this sample, this clonotype turned up many times. This chain uses TRBV4-1 with TRBJ1-1; maybe TRBD1 (5 bases). CDR3 length: 17 amino acids. V lost 2 bases, J lost 1 base, and 17 bases lay in between. The V gene's germline CDR1 is MGHRA and CDR2 YSYEKL. The CDR3 region is CASSQLGTTATNTEAFF. DNA for the CDR3: TGCGCCAGCAGCCAACTTGGGACGACTGCCACGAACACTGAAGCTTTCTTT.

This clonotype was detected ten times or more. J is TRBJ1-2 and V is TRBV20-1, with 10 bases matching TRBD1. CDR3 length equals 14 residues. Germline lookup yields CDR1 DFQATT and CDR2 SNEGSKA (reference sequence). The V segment lost 0 bases and the J segment 6 bases; nucleotides outside the gene matches: 4. The CDR3 loop is CSARDIGTGDGYTF. DNA of the CDR3: TGCAGTGCTAGAGATATCGGGACAGGGGATGGCTACACCTTC.

The CDR3 nucleotides read TGTGCCAGCAGCTGGACTAGCGCGAACACCGGGGAGACCCAGTACTTC. Protein sequence: CASSWTSANTGETQYF. The chain has TRBV9 and TRBJ2-5; 9 bases line up with TRBD2. The CDR3 is 16 residues long. V lost 4 bases, J lost 5 bases, and 12 bases stayed unmatched. Looked up from germline, CDR1 is SGDLS and CDR2 is YYNGEE.

The rearrangement uses TRBV28 and TRBJ1-5; no reliable D call. Germline assignment: CDR1 MDHEN and CDR2 SYDVKM. The CDR3 has 13 amino acids. V gave up 4 bases and J gave up 9 bases, with 13 bases separating them. The CDR3 spells CASSSHSDWPQHF. The DNA of the CDR3 is TGTGCCAGCAGTTCCCACAGTGATTGGCCCCAGCATTTT.

The V and J genes are TRBV5-4 and TRBJ2-7; D gene ambiguous. V was clipped by 1 base and J by 7 bases, with 9 bases between them. The CDR3 has 12 amino acids. The germline V gene has CDR1 SGHNT and CDR2 YYREEE (reference sequence). In nucleotides, the CDR3 is TGTGCCAGCAGCTTGACGGTAGATGAGCAGTACTTC. Translating gives CASSLTVDEQYF.

About this clonotype itself: With a much larger clone just one base away, this may be a read error. The chain joins TRBV18 to TRBJ1-2; TRBD1 agrees at 8 bases. The CDR3 consists of 14 residues. The trim removed 4 bases at V and 3 bases at J, leaving 4 bases unmatched. The germline CDR1 and CDR2 sequences are KGHSH and LQKENI. CDR3 in amino acids: CASSRDRSDYGYTF. CDR3 DNA sequence: TGTGCCAGCTCACGGGACAGGTCCGACTATGGCTACACCTTC.

This rearrangement joins TRBV20-1 to TRBJ2-5; 10 positions match TRBD2. V shed 3 bases, J shed 2 bases, and the junction held 21 bases outside the gene matches. The CDR3 totals 20 residues. CDR1 and CDR2 from the germline V gene are DFQATT and SNEGSKA (reference sequence). CDR3 DNA: TGCAGTGCTAGGACAGGGAGTGGAGCTCTACTAGCGGGGATACAAGAGACCCAGTACTTC. As protein: CSARTGSGALLAGIQETQYF.

In its sample, this clonotype was seen many times. V gene TRBV19 combines with J gene TRBJ1-5; 7 bases map to TRBD1. CDR3 size: 15 residues. CDR1 is LNHDA, CDR2 SQIVND, per germline (reference sequence). J lost 2 bases, V lost 6 bases, and 7 bases had no gene match. The CDR3 loop reads CASSWDRFGNQPQHF. CDR3 nucleotides: TGTGCCAGTAGCTGGGACAGATTTGGCAATCAGCCCCAGCATTTT.

The chain combines TRBV11-2 with TRBJ1-2, with 10 bases fitting TRBD1. The CDR3 spans 14 residues. Per germline, CDR1 SGHAT and CDR2 FQNNGV. V was pared by 3 bases and J by 4 bases, with 2 bases of the junction left unmatched. CDR3 region: CASSLDRGGYGYTF. CDR3 DNA sequence: TGTGCCAGCAGCTTGGACAGGGGGGGCTATGGCTACACCTTC.

This clonotype was found many times. This rearrangement joins TRBV5-1 to TRBJ2-2, with TRBD1 as a possible D gene (6 bases). Germline V gene sequence: CDR1 SGHRS, CDR2 YFSETQ. V lost 2 bases to trimming and J lost 0 bases, with 8 bases between them. The CDR3 loop spans 15 amino acids. CDR3 nucleotide sequence: TGCGCCAGCAGCTTTTGGGGGCCGAACACCGGGGAGCTGTTTTTT. Encoded protein: CASSFWGPNTGELFF.

V and J are TRBV5-1 and TRBJ1-4; 7 bases agree with TRBD1. From germline, CDR1 is SGHRS and CDR2 YFSETQ. CDR3 length: 12 residues. Trimming at V came to 3 bases and at J to 8 bases, leaving 1 base not matched to a gene. The CDR3 bases are TGCGCCAGCAGCTCACAGGGGGAAAAACTGTTTTTT. It is translated as CASSSQGEKLFF.